The next 15 T cell receptor beta chains were all read from a single sample in a study of T cells in Graves' hyperthyroidism and ophthalmopathy. Researchers took RNA transcripts and amplified the TCR beta CDR3 regions from them. First-round RT-PCR targeting the TCR CDR3 was performed with the HTBI primer set. Using its own MiXCR run on the multiplex PCR reads, TCRdb lists one record per CDR3 protein. This sample has about 290,000 distinct CDR3 sequences; approximately 15% occur once, and the top ten carry 33%. The sequenced sample consisted of blood. Receptors originate from a man between 25 and 39 years old with Graves' hyperthyroidism.

The table lists this clonotype with many counts. The J gene is TRBJ2-1, the V gene TRBV20-1; TRBD2 agrees at 11 bases. The junction had 12 bases not matched to a gene; V was cut back by 6 bases and J by 2 bases. CDR1 is DFQATT, CDR2 SNEGSKA, per germline (reference sequence). This CDR3 is built from 17 residues. The CDR3 sequence is CSANRPGLAVTYNEQFF. For the CDR3, the DNA is TGCAGTGCAAATCGCCCGGGACTAGCGGTTACCTACAATGAGCAGTTCTTC.

This chain joins TRBV30 and TRBJ2-1; D is unclear. The CDR3 extends over 15 amino acids. V lost 0 bases to trimming and J lost 4 bases, with 13 bases between them. Germline CDR1 GTSNPN, CDR2 SVGIG (reference sequence). The DNA for the CDR3 is TGTGCCTGGAGTGTAAGTTCTTCCTTATACAATGAGCAGTTCTTC. This gives the protein CAWSVSSSLYNEQFF.

This clonotype appeared a few times. This sequence joins TRBV6-1 and TRBJ2-1; 10 positions agree with TRBD2. The germline CDR1 and CDR2 sequences are MNHNS and SASEGT. V gave up 7 bases and J gave up 9 bases; unmatched junction bases: 3. There are 12 residues in the CDR3. CDR3 amino acids: CASTLAGAEQFF. DNA of the CDR3: TGTGCCAGCACCCTAGCGGGGGCTGAGCAGTTCTTC.

This clonotype was seen at least ten times. V gene TRBV2 combines with J gene TRBJ2-1; the D gene is possibly TRBD2 (5 bases). V lost 6 bases and J lost 4, with 16 bases in between. Per the germline V gene, CDR1 is SNHLY and CDR2 is FYNNEI. This CDR3 spans 15 amino acids. The CDR3 reads CASRGKASRYNEQFF. DNA of the CDR3: TGTGCCAGCAGGGGGAAGGCTAGCCGGTACAATGAGCAGTTCTTC. Full variable domain (remainder filled in from reference TRBV2 and TRBJ2-1): EPEVTQTPSHQVTQMGQEVILRCVPISNHLYFYWYRQILGQKVEFLVSFYNNEISEKSEIFDDQFSVERPDGSNFTLKIRSTKLEDSAMYFCASRGKASRYNEQFFGPGTRLTVL.

This clonotype was observed a handful of times. This chain connects TRBV12-3 or TRBV12-4 to TRBJ2-3; 12 bases are a match to TRBD2. The J segment lost 1 base and the V segment lost 6 bases, leaving 14 bases of the junction unmatched. This CDR3 comprises 19 residues. CDR3 coding DNA: TGTGCCAGCAGCCCCATCGGACTAGCGGGGATGCTAGGCACAGATACGCAGTATTTT. This codes for CASSPIGLAGMLGTDTQYF.

At least ten counts were recorded for this clonotype. J is TRBJ2-3 and V is TRBV20-1, with TRBD2 matching over 9 bases. From germline, CDR1 is DFQATT and CDR2 SNEGSKA (reference sequence). The CDR3 is 15 residues long. Germline trimming cut 0 bases from V and 5 bases from J; bases unmatched to any gene: 6. The CDR3 DNA is TGCAGTGCTAGAGATGCGGGAGGGCCAGGAGATACGCAGTATTTT. Translated, it gives CSARDAGGPGDTQYF.

This clonotype was counted only a few times. A junction boundary mismatches the germline segment, possibly from a read error. The rearrangement links TRBV11-3 to TRBJ2-5, with D perhaps matching TRBD1 or TRBD2 (5 bases each). The CDR3 runs to 13 residues. Germline CDR1 and CDR2: SGHNT and YENEEA. The CDR3: CASSPGTKEAQYF. In DNA, the CDR3 is TGTGCCAGCAGCCCTGGGACCAAAGAGGCCCAGTACTTC.

This chain links TRBV12-3 or TRBV12-4 with TRBJ2-3, with TRBD2 as a possible D gene (7 bases). Trimming took 6 bases from V and 5 from J, leaving 27 bases between them. The CDR3 is 18 amino acids. The CDR3 loop reads CASSWGAPSGVGIDTQYF. Here the CDR3 DNA reads TGTGCCAGCAGCTGGGGGGCCCCTAGCGGAGTGGGGATAGATACGCAGTATTTT.

The J gene is TRBJ1-5, the V gene TRBV9, with D unresolved. The V end lost 2 bases, the J end lost 2 bases, and 11 bases lay between the germline ends. CDR3 length equals 15 residues. Germline loops: CDR1 SGDLS, CDR2 YYNGEE. The CDR3 nucleotides are TGTGCCAGCAGCGTTGGAGGGAACGGCAATCAGCCCCAGCATTTT. This gives the protein CASSVGGNGNQPQHF.

This clonotype was picked up a small number of times. It may be a read error: a sequence one base away is much more abundant. This CDR3 is missing its conserved last phenylalanine or tryptophan, likely due to a read error. The gene calls are TRBV30 and TRBJ1-5; no reliable D call. The CDR3 consists of 14 residues. From germline, CDR1 is GTSNPN and CDR2 SVGIG (reference sequence). Trimming removed 2 bases from V and 0 bases from J, with 8 bases in between. CDR3 in amino acids: CAWSQANSNQPQHL. CDR3 nucleotide sequence: TGTGCCTGGAGTCAGGCAAATAGCAATCAGCCCCAGCATCTT.

This clonotype was counted many times. V is TRBV12-3 or TRBV12-4 and J is TRBJ2-7; D is tentatively TRBD1 or TRBD2 (5 bases each). With 6 bases removed from V and 0 bases from J, the gap between germline ends came to 15 bases. CDR3 length equals 15 residues. The CDR3 nucleotides read TGTGCCAGCAGGTCCCAGGGAGTCAGCTCCTACGAGCAGTACTTC. It specifies CASRSQGVSSYEQYF.

This clonotype has ten or more counts. The chain recombines TRBV18 with TRBJ2-2; unclear D gene. V gave up 0 bases and J gave up 4 bases, with 3 bases separating them. The CDR3 extends over 13 amino acids. Germline V gene sequence: CDR1 KGHSH, CDR2 LQKENI. The CDR3 sequence: CASSPPGTGELFF. The CDR3, as DNA: TGTGCCAGCTCACCACCGGGCACCGGGGAGCTGTTTTTT.

The chain employs TRBV20-1 and TRBJ2-7; D not resolved. Germline V gene data show CDR1 as DFQATT and CDR2 as SNEGSKA (reference sequence). The CDR3 covers 15 residues. The ends were cut back, 0 bases at V and 0 bases at J, with 12 bases in the middle. CDR3 in DNA: TGCAGTGCTAGAGACCCAGCGCAATACTCCTACGAGCAGTACTTC. It specifies CSARDPAQYSYEQYF.

In regard to this clonotype: Possible read error: a much larger clone is one base away. The chain joins TRBV3-1 to TRBJ1-4; 11 bases agree with TRBD1. Looked up from germline, CDR1 is LGHDT and CDR2 is YNNKEL (reference sequence). This CDR3 has 14 residues. CDR3 protein: CAGSQGTGGFKLFF. CDR3 bases: TGTGCCGGCAGCCAAGGGACAGGGGGGTTTAAACTGTTTTTT.

This clonotype was seen a few times. The chain uses TRBV7-9 and TRBJ2-7, with 9 positions matching TRBD1. The ends lost 5 bases at V and 4 bases at J; junction bases unmatched: 6. CDR1 SEHNR and CDR2 FQNEAQ come from the germline V gene (reference sequence). The CDR3 contains 14 residues. The CDR3 here is CASSRGTGLYEQYF. The DNA of the CDR3 is TGTGCCAGCAGCCGAGGGACAGGGCTGTACGAGCAGTACTTC.